These 16 T cell receptor beta chains came from one sample sequenced in a study of CD8 T cells in ankylosing spondylitis (dated by TCRdb to about 2017). The library relied on 5' RACE. Sequenced using an Illumina HiSeq 2500. TCRdb handled the public reads itself, with Q25 trimming in fastp and clone calling in MiXCR, and kept productive beta chains. Rows are unified per CDR3 protein, each entry keeping the most common DNA and genes. The sample table contains roughly 280,000 distinct CDR3 sequences; only one count was recorded for 20% of them. The ten largest clones represent roughly 7.4% of the sample. The sequencing input was blood, either unsorted or a sorted T cell fraction (not recorded which). The receptors were sampled from a male donor with ankylosing spondylitis or in good health (not recorded which).

This clonotype was seen at least ten times. The genes are TRBV6-4 and TRBJ2-3, with D perhaps matching TRBD2 (5 bases). The CDR3 consists of 15 residues. The germline CDR1 and CDR2 sequences are MRHNA and SNTAGT. Trimming shortened V by 4 bases and J by 6 bases, and 17 bases separated the two germline ends. The CDR3 reads CASSVETTTQDTQYF. The CDR3, as DNA: TGTGCCAGCAGTGTGGAGACTACCACGCAGGATACGCAGTATTTT.

This rearrangement joins TRBV7-9 to TRBJ1-5, with D uncertain. V gave up 5 bases and J gave up 2 bases, with 13 bases separating them. This CDR3 is 15 amino acids long. Germline V gene lookup returns CDR1 SEHNR and CDR2 FQNEAQ (reference sequence). CDR3: CASSPAGDGNQPQHF. The CDR3 nucleotides read TGTGCCAGCAGCCCAGCCGGGGATGGCAATCAGCCCCAGCATTTT. The full variable domain, its missing parts supplied by reference TRBV7-9 and TRBJ1-5, is DTGVSQNPRHKITKRGQNVTFRCDPISEHNRLYWYRQTLGQGPEFLTYFQNEAQLEKSRLLSDRFSAERPKGSFSTLEIQRTEQGDSAMYLCASSPAGDGNQPQHFGDGTRLSIL.

This clonotype was counted only a few times. J is TRBJ2-1 and V is TRBV4-1; 7 nucleotides align to TRBD1. CDR1 is MGHRA and CDR2 is YSYEKL in the germline V gene. The CDR3 loop spans 16 amino acids. V was pared by 6 bases and J by 4 bases, with 12 bases of the junction left unmatched. In DNA form, the CDR3 reads TGCGCCAGCAGGACAACGGACAGGAACTTATACAATGAGCAGTTCTTC. Encoded protein: CASRTTDRNLYNEQFF.

This clonotype has just a few counts. V gene TRBV6-5 combines with J gene TRBJ2-1; 9 bases line up with TRBD1. CDR1 is MNHEY, CDR2 SVGAGI, per germline. J lost 3 bases, V lost 4 bases, and 7 bases had no gene match. The CDR3 runs 16 residues. CDR3 sequence reads: CASSSTTGGNYNEQFF. CDR3 nucleotides: TGTGCCAGCAGTTCGACGACAGGGGGGAACTACAATGAGCAGTTCTTC.

Only a few counts were recorded for this clonotype. The chain uses TRBV20-1 and TRBJ2-3; the D gene is possibly TRBD1 (6 bases). This CDR3 has 14 amino acids. Germline V gene lookup returns CDR1 DFQATT and CDR2 SNEGSKA (reference sequence). V was cut by 5 bases and J by 3 bases, with 15 bases left in between. The CDR3 bases are TGCAGTGCTCCAGGGGCTAGTGGGACAGATACGCAGTATTTT. Amino acids: CSAPGASGTDTQYF.

This CDR3 is CASSVGQGTNTGELFF. CDR3 DNA: TGTGCCAGCAGCGTAGGGCAGGGGACGAACACCGGGGAGCTGTTTTTT. The rearrangement uses TRBV9 and TRBJ2-2; possibly TRBD1 for D (6 bases). Germline V lookup: CDR1 SGDLS, CDR2 YYNGEE. Trimming removed 0 bases from V and 0 bases from J, with 9 bases in between. The CDR3 has 16 amino acids.

This clonotype has more than one count but fewer than ten. The chain combines TRBV28 with TRBJ1-3; no firm D call. Trimming took off 2 bases at V and 2 bases at J, with 10 bases between the two ends. The germline V gene encodes CDR1 MDHEN and CDR2 SYDVKM. The CDR3 consists of 15 residues. The chain's CDR3 is CASSLLGLTGNTIYF. The CDR3 DNA reads as TGTGCCAGCAGTTTACTGGGGTTAACTGGAAACACCATATATTTT.

At least ten counts were recorded for this clonotype. This chain uses TRBV6-5 with TRBJ1-1, with unresolved D. With 6 bases removed from V and 1 base from J, the gap between germline ends came to 6 bases. The CDR3 runs to 12 residues. Germline assignment: CDR1 MNHEY and CDR2 SVGAGI. The CDR3 loop is CASSGRNTEAFF. The CDR3, as DNA: TGTGCCAGCAGCGGACGGAACACTGAAGCTTTCTTT.

The chain joins TRBV6-1 to TRBJ2-3, with 14 positions matching TRBD2. Germline CDR1 MNHNS, CDR2 SASEGT. There are 18 residues in the CDR3. J was trimmed by 6 bases and V by 5 bases; bases with no gene match: 13. This CDR3 reads CASSPRELGLAGADTQYF. The CDR3 coding sequence is TGTGCCAGCAGTCCCCGGGAGTTGGGACTAGCGGGAGCGGATACGCAGTATTTT.

The chain uses TRBV5-1 and TRBJ2-1; TRBD1 aligns across 7 bases. V lost 5 bases to trimming and J lost 10 bases; unmatched junction nucleotides: 6. The CDR3 sequence is 12 residues long. Per germline, CDR1 SGHRS and CDR2 YFSETQ. The CDR3 region is CASRTGSGEQFF. CDR3 nucleotides: TGCGCCAGCAGGACAGGGTCGGGGGAGCAGTTCTTC.

This chain links TRBV3-1 with TRBJ2-5, with D hard to call. Germline CDR1 and CDR2: LGHDT and YNNKEL (reference sequence). The length of the CDR3 is 14 residues. Trimming shortened V by 2 bases and J by 2 bases, and 9 bases separated the two germline ends. The CDR3 region is CASSQPDIQETQYF. The CDR3 DNA sequence: TGTGCCAGCAGCCAACCAGACATTCAAGAGACCCAGTACTTC.

V usage is TRBV6-2 or TRBV6-3 and J usage is TRBJ2-7, with D perhaps given as TRBD1 or TRBD2 (5 bases each). This CDR3 contains 13 residues. V shed 2 bases and J shed 3 bases, with 8 bases lying between them. The germline V gene encodes CDR1 MNHEY and CDR2 SVGEGT. CDR3 nucleotide sequence: TGTGCCAGCAGTTACGGGGGATACTACGAGCAGTACGTC. This encodes CASSYGGYYEQYV.

This chain uses TRBV5-1 with TRBJ2-3; D is ambiguous. CDR1 is SGHRS, CDR2 YFSETQ, per germline. Trimming stripped 5 bases from V and 0 bases from J, with 10 bases between. The CDR3 contains 14 residues. The CDR3 bases are TGCGCCAGCAGGGACCCTTCTAGCACAGATACGCAGTATTTT. Amino acids: CASRDPSSTDTQYF.

The chain carries TRBV3-1 and TRBJ2-1; TRBD1 or TRBD2 may be the D gene (5 bases each). This CDR3 is 15 amino acids long. The V and J ends lost 1 base and 5 bases respectively, with 12 bases between them. Germline CDR1 is LGHDT and CDR2 is YNNKEL (reference sequence). The CDR3 here is CASSQAPGPHNEQFF. The CDR3 bases are TGTGCCAGCAGCCAAGCCCCGGGACCTCACAATGAGCAGTTCTTC.

This clonotype showed up just a few times. The V gene is TRBV18, the J gene TRBJ2-5; D may be TRBD1 (6 bases). With 4 bases removed from V and 3 bases from J, the gap between germline ends came to 9 bases. Germline V gene lookup returns CDR1 KGHSH and CDR2 LQKENI. This CDR3 is 13 amino acids long. DNA of the CDR3: TGTGCCAGCTCACAAACAGGGAAAGAGACCCAGTACTTC. This sequence encodes CASSQTGKETQYF.

This clonotype was recorded many times. The chain couples TRBV9 to TRBJ2-5; 11 bases are shared with TRBD1. CDR1 is SGDLS, CDR2 YYNGEE, per germline. V lost 3 bases and J lost 4; bases outside the gene matches: 2. The CDR3 totals 14 residues. The CDR3 protein is CASSGGTGGETQYF. As DNA, the CDR3 is TGTGCCAGCAGCGGAGGGACAGGGGGAGAGACCCAGTACTTC.